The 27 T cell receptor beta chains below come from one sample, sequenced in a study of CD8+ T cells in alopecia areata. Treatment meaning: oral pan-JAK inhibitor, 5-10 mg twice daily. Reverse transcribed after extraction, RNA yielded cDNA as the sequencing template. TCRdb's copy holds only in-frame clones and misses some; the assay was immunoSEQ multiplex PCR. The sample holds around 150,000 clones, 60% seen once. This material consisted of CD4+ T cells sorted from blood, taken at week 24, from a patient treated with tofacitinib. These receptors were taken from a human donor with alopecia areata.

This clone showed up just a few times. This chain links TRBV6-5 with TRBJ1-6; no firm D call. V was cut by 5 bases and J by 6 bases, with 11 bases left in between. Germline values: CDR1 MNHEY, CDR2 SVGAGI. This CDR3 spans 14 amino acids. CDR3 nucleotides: TGTGCCAGCAGTGTGGCGCAGGCTAATTCACCCCTCCACTTT. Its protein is CASSVAQANSPLHF.

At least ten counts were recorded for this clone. The DNA of the CDR3 is TGTGCCAGCAGCCTTCGGTCTAGCGGGGGCACAGATACGCAGTATTTT. Translating it yields CASSLRSSGGTDTQYF. The rearrangement uses TRBV5-6 and TRBJ2-3, with 9 bases that match TRBD2. CDR3 length: 16 amino acids. Germline CDR1 and CDR2: SGHDT and YYEEEE. The J segment lost 1 base and the V segment lost 4 bases, leaving 7 bases of the junction unmatched.

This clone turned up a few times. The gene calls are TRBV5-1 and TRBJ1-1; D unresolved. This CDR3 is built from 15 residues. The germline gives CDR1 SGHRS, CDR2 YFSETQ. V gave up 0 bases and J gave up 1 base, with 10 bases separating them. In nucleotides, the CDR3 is TGCGCCAGCAGCTTGGGGGTCCTTGGGAACACTGAAGCTTTCTTT. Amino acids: CASSLGVLGNTEAFF.

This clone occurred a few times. The CDR3 DNA reads TGTGCCAGCAGTAAGGACAGCTCCTATGGCTACACCTTC. Translating gives CASSKDSSYGYTF. The V call is TRBV6-5, the J call TRBJ1-2, with a weak D call TRBD1 (6 bases). The CDR3 totals 13 residues. The germline V and J ends were trimmed by 5 bases and 4 bases, with 11 bases remaining between them. The V gene's germline CDR1 is MNHEY and CDR2 SVGAGI.

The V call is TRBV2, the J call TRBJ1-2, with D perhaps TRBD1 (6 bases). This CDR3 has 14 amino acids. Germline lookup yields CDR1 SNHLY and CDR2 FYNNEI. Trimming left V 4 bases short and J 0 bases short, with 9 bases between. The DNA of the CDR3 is TGTGCCAGCAGTGCGACAGGAACTAACTATGGCTACACCTTC. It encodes CASSATGTNYGYTF.

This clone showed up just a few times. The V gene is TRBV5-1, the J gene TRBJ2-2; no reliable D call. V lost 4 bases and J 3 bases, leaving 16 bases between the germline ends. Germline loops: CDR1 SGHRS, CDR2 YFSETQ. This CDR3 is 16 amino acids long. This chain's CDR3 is CASSPQSGHYTGELFF. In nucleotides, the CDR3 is TGCGCCAGCAGCCCGCAATCGGGTCACTACACCGGGGAGCTGTTTTTT. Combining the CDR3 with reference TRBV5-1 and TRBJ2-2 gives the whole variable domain KAGVTQTPRYLIKTRGQQVTLSCSPISGHRSVSWYQQTPGQGLQFLFEYFSETQRNKGNFPGRFSGRQFSNSRSEMNVSTLELGDSALYLCASSPQSGHYTGELFFGEGSRLTVL.

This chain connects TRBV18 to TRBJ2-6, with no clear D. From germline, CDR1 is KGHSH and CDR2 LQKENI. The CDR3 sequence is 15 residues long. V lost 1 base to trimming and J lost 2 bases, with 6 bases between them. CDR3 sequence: CASSPQRTGANVLTF. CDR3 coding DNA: TGTGCCAGCTCACCACAAAGGACTGGGGCCAACGTCCTGACTTTC.

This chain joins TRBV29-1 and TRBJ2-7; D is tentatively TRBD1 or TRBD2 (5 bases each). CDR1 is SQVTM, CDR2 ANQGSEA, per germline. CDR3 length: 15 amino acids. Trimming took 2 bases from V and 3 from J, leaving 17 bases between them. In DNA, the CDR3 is TGCAGCGTTGAAACAACCGGGACGGACCACTACGAGCAGTACTTC. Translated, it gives CSVETTGTDHYEQYF.

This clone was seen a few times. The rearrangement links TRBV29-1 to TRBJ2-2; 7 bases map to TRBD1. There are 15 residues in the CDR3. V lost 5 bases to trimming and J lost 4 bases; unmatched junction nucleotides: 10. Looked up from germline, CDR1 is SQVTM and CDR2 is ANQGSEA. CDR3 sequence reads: CSVRGTEVGTGELFF. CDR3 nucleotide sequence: TGCAGCGTTCGAGGGACAGAGGTCGGCACCGGGGAGCTGTTTTTT.

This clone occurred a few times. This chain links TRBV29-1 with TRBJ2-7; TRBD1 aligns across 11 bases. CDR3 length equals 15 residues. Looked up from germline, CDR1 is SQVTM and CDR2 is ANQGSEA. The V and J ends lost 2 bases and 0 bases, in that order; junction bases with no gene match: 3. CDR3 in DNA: TGCAGCGTTGAAACCGGGACAGGGGGCTCCTACGAGCAGTACTTC. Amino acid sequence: CSVETGTGGSYEQYF.

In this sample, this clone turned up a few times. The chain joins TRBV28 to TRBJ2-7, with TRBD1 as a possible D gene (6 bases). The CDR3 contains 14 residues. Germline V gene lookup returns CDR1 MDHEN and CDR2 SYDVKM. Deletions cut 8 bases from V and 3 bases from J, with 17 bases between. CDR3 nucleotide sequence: TGTGCCAGCTCCGTGACAGGTTCCCTCTACGAGCAGTACTTC. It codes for CASSVTGSLYEQYF.

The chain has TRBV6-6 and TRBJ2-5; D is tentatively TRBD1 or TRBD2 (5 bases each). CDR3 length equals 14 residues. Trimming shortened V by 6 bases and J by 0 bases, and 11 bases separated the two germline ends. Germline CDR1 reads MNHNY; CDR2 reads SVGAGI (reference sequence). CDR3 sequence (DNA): TGTGCCAGCAGCCATGGGGGTTACCAAGAGACCCAGTACTTC. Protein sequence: CASSHGGYQETQYF.

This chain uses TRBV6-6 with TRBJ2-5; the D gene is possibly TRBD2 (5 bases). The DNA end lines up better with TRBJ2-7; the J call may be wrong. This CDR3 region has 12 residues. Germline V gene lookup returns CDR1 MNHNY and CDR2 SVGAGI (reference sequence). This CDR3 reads CASSRTSYEQYF. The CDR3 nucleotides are TGTGCCAGCAGCCGGACTTCCTACGAGCAGTACTTC.

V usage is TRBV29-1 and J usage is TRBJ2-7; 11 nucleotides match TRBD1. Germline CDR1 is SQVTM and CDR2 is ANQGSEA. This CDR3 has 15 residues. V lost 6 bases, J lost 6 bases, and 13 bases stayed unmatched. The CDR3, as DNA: TGCAGCGTGGCCGGGACAGGGGGGCGTTTCTCCGAGCAGTACTTC. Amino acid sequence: CSVAGTGGRFSEQYF.

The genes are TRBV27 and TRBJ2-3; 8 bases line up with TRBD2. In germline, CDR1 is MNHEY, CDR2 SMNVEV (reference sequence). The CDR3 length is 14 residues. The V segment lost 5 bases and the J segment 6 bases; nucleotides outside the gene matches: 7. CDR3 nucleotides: TGTGCCAGCAGTCCGCAACGGGGGGGGGATACGCAGTATTTT. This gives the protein CASSPQRGGDTQYF.

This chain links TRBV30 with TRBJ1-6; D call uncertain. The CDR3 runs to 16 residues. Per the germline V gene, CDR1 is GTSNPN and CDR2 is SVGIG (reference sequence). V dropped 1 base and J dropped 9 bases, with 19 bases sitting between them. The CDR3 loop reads CAWSEGYSPGVSPLHF. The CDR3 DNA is TGTGCCTGGAGTGAAGGCTACAGCCCAGGAGTTTCACCCCTCCACTTT.

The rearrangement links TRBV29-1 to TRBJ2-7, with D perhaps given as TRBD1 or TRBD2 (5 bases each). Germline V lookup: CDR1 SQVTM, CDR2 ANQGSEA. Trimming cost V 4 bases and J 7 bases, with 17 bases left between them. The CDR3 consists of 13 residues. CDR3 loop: CSVGPARDGEQYF. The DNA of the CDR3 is TGCAGCGTTGGACCTGCTAGGGACGGGGAGCAGTACTTC.

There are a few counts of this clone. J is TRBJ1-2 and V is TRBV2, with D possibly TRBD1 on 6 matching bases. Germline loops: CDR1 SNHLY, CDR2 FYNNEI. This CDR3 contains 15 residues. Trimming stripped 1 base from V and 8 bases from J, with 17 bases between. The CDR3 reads CASSEGRGLIKGYTF. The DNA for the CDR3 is TGTGCCAGCAGTGAAGGGCGGGGGCTTATTAAAGGCTACACCTTC.

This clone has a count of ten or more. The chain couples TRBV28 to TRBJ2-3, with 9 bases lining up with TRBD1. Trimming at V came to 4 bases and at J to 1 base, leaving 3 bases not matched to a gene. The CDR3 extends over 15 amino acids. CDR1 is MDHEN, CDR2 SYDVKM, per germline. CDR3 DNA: TGTGCCAGCAGTTCTCGGGACAGGGGCACAGATACGCAGTATTTT. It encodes CASSSRDRGTDTQYF.

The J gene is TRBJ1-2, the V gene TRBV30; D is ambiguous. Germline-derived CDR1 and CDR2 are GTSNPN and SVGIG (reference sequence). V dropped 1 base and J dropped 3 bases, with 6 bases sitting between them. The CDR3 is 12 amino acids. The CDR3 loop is CAWSGRHYGYTF. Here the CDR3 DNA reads TGTGCCTGGAGTGGGCGGCACTATGGCTACACCTTC.

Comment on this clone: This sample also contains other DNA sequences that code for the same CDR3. Here the CDR3 DNA reads TGCAGTGCTAGTTTTGGGGAGACCCAGTACTTC. Protein sequence: CSASFGETQYF. The chain joins TRBV20-1 to TRBJ2-5; no definite D call. The CDR3 is 11 residues long. The V and J ends lost 3 bases and 5 bases respectively, with 7 bases between them. Germline V gene sequence: CDR1 DFQATT, CDR2 SNEGSKA (reference sequence).

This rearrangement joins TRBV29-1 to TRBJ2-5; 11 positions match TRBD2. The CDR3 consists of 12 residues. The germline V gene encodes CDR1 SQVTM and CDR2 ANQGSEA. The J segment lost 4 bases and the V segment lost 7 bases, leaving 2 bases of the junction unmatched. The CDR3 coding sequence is TGCAGCGAAACTAGCGGGGGAGAGACCCAGTACTTC. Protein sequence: CSETSGGETQYF. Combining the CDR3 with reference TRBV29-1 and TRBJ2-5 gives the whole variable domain SAVISQKPSRDICQRGTSLTIQCQVDSQVTMMFWYRQQPGQSLTLIATANQGSEATYESGFVIDKFPISRPNLTFSTLTVSNMSPEDSSIYLCSETSGGETQYFGPGTRLLVL.

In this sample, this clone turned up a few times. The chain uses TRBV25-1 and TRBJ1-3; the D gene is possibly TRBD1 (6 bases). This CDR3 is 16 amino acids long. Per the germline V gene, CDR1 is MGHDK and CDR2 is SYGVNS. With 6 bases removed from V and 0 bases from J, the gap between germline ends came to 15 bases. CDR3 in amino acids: CASSPMRGISGNTIYF. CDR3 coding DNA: TGTGCCAGCAGCCCTATGAGGGGGATCTCTGGAAACACCATATATTTT.

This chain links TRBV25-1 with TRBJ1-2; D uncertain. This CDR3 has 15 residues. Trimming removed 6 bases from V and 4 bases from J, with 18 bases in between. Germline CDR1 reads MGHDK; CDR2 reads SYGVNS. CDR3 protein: CASSAVGSRGYGYTF. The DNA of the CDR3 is TGTGCCAGCAGCGCAGTGGGGTCCCGGGGCTATGGCTACACCTTC.

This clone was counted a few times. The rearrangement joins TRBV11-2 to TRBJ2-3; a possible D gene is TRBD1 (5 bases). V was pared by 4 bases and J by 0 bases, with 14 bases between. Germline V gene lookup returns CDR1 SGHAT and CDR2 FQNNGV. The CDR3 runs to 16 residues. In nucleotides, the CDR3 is TGTGCCAGCAGCTCAAGGACAAATCCTAGCACAGATACGCAGTATTTT. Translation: CASSSRTNPSTDTQYF.

CDR3 protein: CACVYTGTYEQYF. The CDR3 bases are TGTGCCTGCGTGTACACAGGTACCTACGAGCAGTACTTC. V usage is TRBV30 and J usage is TRBJ2-7, with D possibly matching TRBD1 (5 bases). V was clipped by 6 bases and J by 2 bases, with 14 bases between them. Germline CDR1 reads GTSNPN; CDR2 reads SVGIG (reference sequence). CDR3 length: 13 amino acids.

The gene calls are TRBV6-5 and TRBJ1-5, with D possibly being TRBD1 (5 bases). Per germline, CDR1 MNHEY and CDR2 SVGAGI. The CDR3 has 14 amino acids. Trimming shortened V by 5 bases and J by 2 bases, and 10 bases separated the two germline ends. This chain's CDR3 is CASSKAGGNQPQHF. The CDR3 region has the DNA TGTGCCAGCAGTAAGGCGGGGGGCAATCAGCCCCAGCATTTT.